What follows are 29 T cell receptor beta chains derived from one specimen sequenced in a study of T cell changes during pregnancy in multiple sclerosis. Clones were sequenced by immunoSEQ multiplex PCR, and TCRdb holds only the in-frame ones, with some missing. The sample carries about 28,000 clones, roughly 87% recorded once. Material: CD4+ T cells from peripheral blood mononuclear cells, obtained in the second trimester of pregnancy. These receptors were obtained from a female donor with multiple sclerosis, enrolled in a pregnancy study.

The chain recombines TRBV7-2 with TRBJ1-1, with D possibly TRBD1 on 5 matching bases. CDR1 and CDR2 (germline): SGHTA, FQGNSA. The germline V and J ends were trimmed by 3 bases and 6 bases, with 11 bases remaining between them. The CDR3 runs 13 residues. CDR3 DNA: TGTGCCAGCAGCTTTAGGGGCGGGGCTGAAGCTTTCTTT. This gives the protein CASSFRGGAEAFF.

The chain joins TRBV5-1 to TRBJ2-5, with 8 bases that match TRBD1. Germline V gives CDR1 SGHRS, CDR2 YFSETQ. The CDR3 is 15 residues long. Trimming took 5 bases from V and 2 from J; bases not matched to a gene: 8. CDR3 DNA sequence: TGCGCCAGCAGGGCAGGGGGCGCCGGGCAAGAGACCCAGTACTTC. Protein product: CASRAGGAGQETQYF.

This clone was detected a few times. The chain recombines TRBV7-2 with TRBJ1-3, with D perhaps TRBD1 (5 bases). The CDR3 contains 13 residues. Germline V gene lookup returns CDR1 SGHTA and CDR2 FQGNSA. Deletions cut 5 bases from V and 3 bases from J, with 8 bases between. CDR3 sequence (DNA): TGTGCCAGCAGCGTCAGGGATGGAAACACCATATATTTT. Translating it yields CASSVRDGNTIYF.

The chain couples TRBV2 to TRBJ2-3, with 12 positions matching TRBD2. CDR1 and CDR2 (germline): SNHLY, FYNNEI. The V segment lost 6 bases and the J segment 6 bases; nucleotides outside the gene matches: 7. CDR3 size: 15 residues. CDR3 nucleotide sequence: TGTGCCAGCAGCCGACTAGCGGGGGCGCGGGATACGCAGTATTTT. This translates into CASSRLAGARDTQYF.

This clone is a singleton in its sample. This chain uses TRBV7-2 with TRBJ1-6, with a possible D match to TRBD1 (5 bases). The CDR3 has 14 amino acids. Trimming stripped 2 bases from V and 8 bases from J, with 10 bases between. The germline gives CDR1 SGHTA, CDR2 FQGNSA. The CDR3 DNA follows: TGTGCCAGCAGCTTAAGACAGTCAGATTCACCCCTCCACTTT. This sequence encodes CASSLRQSDSPLHF.

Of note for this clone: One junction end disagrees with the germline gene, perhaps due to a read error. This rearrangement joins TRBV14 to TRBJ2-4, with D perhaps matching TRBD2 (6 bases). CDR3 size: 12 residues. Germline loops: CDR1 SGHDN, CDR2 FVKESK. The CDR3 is CASGHGGNIQYF. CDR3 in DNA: TGTGCCAGCGGCCACGGGGGAAACATTCAGTACTTC.

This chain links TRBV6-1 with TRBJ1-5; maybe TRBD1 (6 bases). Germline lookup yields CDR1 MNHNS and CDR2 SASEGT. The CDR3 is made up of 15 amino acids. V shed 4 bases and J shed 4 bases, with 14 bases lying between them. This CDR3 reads CASSGGRRGNQPQHF. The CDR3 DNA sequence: TGTGCCAGCAGTGGGGGTCGCAGGGGAAATCAGCCCCAGCATTTT.

CDR3 DNA: TGCGCCAGCACCCCGACAGGGATGGACACTGAAGCTTTCTTT. Its protein is CASTPTGMDTEAFF. The V gene is TRBV5-1, the J gene TRBJ1-1; the match to TRBD1 covers 7 bases. Germline-derived CDR1 and CDR2 are SGHRS and YFSETQ. This CDR3 spans 14 amino acids. V trimming: 6 bases; J trimming: 3 bases; junction bases outside the gene matches: 8.

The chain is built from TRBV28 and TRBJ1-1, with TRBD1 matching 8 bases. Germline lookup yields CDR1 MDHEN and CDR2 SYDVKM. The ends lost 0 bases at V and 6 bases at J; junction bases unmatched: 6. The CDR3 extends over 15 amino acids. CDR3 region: CASSLWDRAGAEAFF. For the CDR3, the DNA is TGTGCCAGCAGTTTATGGGACAGGGCCGGGGCTGAAGCTTTCTTT.

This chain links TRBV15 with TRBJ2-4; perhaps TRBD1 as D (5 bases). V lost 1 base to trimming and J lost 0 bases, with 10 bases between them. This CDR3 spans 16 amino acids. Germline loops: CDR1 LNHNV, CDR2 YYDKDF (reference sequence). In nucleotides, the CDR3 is TGTGCCACCAGCAGAGTCCCAGGGCCAGCCAAAAACATTCAGTACTTC. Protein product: CATSRVPGPAKNIQYF.

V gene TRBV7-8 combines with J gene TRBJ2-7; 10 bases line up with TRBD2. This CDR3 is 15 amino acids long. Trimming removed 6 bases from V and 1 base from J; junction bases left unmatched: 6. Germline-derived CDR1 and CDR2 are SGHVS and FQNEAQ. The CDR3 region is CASSPQTSGSYEQYF. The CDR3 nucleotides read TGTGCCAGCAGTCCTCAGACTAGCGGGTCCTACGAGCAGTACTTC.

The CDR3 protein is CASPPEEGRSYGYTF. The CDR3 coding sequence is TGTGCCAGCCCCCCTGAGGAGGGTAGAAGCTATGGCTACACCTTC. The chain employs TRBV2 and TRBJ1-2; D call uncertain. This CDR3 has 15 residues. Germline V gene lookup returns CDR1 SNHLY and CDR2 FYNNEI. V was trimmed by 8 bases and J by 4 bases, leaving 20 bases between them.

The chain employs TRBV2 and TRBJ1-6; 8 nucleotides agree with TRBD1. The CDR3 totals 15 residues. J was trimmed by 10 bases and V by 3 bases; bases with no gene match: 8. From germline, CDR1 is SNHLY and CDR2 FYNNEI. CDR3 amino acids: CASSDSGGWDSPLHF. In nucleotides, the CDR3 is TGTGCCAGCAGTGATTCAGGGGGCTGGGACTCACCCCTCCACTTT.

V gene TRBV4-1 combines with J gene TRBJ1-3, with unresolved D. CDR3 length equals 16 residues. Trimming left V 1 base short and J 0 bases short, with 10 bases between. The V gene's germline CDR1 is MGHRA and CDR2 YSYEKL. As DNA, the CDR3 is TGCGCCAGCAGCCAAGGGCGGGCGAGCTCTGGAAACACCATATATTTT. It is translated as CASSQGRASSGNTIYF.

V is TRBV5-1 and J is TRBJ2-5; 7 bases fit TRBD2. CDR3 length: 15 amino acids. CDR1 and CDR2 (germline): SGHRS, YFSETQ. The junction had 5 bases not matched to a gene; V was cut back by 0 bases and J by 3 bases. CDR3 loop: CASSLAGTTEETQYF. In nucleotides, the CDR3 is TGCGCCAGCAGCTTGGCAGGGACTACTGAAGAGACCCAGTACTTC.

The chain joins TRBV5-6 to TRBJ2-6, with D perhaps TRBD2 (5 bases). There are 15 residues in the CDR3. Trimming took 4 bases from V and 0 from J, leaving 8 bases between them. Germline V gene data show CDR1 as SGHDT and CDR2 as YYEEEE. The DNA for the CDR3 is TGTGCCAGCAGCCAGGACTTCTCTGGGGCCAACGTCCTGACTTTC. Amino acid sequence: CASSQDFSGANVLTF.

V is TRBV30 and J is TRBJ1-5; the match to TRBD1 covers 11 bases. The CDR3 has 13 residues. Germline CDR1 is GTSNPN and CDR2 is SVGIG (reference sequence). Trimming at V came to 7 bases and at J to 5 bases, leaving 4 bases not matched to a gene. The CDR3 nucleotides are TGTGCCTCCTCGGGACAGGGGGATCAGCCCCAGCATTTT. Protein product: CASSGQGDQPQHF.

The chain's CDR3 is CASSLGTGIARGNTEAFF. CDR3 nucleotides: TGTGCCAGTTCCTTGGGGACAGGGATTGCCCGAGGGAACACTGAAGCTTTCTTT. The rearrangement uses TRBV19 and TRBJ1-1; 9 bases are a match to TRBD1. V lost 8 bases to trimming and J lost 1 base; unmatched junction nucleotides: 17. The length of the CDR3 is 18 residues. Germline CDR1 reads LNHDA; CDR2 reads SQIVND (reference sequence).

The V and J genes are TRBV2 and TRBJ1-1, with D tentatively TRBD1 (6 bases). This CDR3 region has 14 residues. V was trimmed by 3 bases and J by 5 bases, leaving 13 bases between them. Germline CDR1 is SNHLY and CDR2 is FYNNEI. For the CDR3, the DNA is TGTGCCAGCAGTGATTTGGGGGCTGGAACTGAAGCTTTCTTT. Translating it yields CASSDLGAGTEAFF.

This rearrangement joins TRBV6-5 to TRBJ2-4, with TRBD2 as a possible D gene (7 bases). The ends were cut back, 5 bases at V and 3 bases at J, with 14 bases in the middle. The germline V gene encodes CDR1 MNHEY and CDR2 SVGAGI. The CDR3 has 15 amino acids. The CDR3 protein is CASSPWEGGKNIQYF. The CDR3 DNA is TGTGCCAGCAGTCCTTGGGAGGGGGGCAAAAACATTCAGTACTTC.

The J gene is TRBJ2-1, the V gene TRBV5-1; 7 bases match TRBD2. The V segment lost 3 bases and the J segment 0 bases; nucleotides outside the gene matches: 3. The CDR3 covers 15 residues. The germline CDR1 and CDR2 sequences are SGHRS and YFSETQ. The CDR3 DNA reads TGCGCCAGCAGCTCTAGCGGCAGCTCCTACAATGAGCAGTTCTTC. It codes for CASSSSGSSYNEQFF.

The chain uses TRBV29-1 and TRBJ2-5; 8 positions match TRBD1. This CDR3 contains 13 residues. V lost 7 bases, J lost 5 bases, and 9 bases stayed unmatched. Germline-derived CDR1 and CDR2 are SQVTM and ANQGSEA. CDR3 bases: TGCAGCGCAGACAGGGGAGGTCCGGAGACCCAGTACTTC. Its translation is CSADRGGPETQYF.

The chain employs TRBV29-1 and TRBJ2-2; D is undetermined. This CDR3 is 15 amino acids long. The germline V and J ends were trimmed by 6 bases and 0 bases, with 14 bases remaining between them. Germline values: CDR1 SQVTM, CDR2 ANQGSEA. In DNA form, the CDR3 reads TGCAGCGTGCTCCTTCCGACTTCGAACACCGGGGAGCTGTTTTTT. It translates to CSVLLPTSNTGELFF.

In DNA, the CDR3 is TGTGCCAGCAGCCATCTTACCAGGGGGCGTAATGAAAAACTGTTTTTT. It encodes CASSHLTRGRNEKLFF. The chain carries TRBV11-2 and TRBJ1-4; 8 nucleotides match TRBD1. CDR3 size: 16 residues. Losses at the gene ends were 5 bases for V and 4 bases for J; bases not matched to a gene: 9. The germline V gene has CDR1 SGHAT and CDR2 FQNNGV.

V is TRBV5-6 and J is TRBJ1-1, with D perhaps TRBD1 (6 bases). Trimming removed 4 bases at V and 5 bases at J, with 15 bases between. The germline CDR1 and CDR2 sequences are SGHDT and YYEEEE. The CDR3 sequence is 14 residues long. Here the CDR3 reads CASSNLDRRTEAFF. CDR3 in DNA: TGTGCCAGCAGCAACCTCGACAGGCGGACTGAAGCTTTCTTT.

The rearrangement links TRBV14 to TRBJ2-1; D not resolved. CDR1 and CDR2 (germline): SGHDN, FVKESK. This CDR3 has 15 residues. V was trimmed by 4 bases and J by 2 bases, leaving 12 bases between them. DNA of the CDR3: TGTGCCAGCAGCCCAAAGATGGGCACCTACAATGAGCAGTTCTTC. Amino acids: CASSPKMGTYNEQFF. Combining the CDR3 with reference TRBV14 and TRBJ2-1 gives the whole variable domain EAGVTQFPSHSVIEKGQTVTLRCDPISGHDNLYWYRRVMGKEIKFLLHFVKESKQDESGMPNNRFLAERTGGTYSTLKVQPAELEDSGVYFCASSPKMGTYNEQFFGPGTRLTVL.

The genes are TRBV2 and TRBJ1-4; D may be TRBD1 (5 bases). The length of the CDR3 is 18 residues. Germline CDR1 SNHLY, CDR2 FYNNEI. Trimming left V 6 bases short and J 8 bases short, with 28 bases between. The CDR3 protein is CASSQSREGLHGREKLFF. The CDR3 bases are TGTGCCAGCAGCCAAAGCAGGGAAGGACTCCACGGGAGAGAAAAACTGTTTTTT.

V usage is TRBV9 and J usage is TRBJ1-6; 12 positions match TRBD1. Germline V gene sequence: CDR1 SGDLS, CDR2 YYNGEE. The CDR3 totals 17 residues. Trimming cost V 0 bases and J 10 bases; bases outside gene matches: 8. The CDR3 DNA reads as TGTGCCAGCAGCGTAGCGACCGGGACAGGGGGCCTCTCACCCCTCCACTTT. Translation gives CASSVATGTGGLSPLHF.

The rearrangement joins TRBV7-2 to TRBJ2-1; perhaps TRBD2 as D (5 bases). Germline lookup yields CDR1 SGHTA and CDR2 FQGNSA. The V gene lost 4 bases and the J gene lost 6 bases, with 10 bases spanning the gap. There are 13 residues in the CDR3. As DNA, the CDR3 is TGTGCCAGCAGCTCTAGCACCGGCAATGAGCAGTTCTTC. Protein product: CASSSSTGNEQFF.